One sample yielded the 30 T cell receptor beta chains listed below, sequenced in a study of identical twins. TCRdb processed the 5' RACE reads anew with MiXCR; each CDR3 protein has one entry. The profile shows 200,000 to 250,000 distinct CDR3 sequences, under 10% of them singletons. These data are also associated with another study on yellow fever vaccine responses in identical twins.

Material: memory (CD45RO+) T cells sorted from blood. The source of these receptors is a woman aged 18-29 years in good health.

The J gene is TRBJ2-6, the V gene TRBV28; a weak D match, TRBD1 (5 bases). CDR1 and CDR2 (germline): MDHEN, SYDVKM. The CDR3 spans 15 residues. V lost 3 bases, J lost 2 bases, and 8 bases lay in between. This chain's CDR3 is CASSLAQAGANVLTF. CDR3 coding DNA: TGTGCCAGCAGTTTGGCACAGGCTGGGGCCAACGTCCTGACTTTC.

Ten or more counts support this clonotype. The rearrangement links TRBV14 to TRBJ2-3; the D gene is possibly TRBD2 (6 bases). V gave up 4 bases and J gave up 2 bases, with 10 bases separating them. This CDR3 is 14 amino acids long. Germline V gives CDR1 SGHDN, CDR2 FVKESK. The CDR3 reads CASSPAGFTDTQYF. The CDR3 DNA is TGTGCCAGCAGCCCGGCGGGGTTCACAGATACGCAGTATTTT.

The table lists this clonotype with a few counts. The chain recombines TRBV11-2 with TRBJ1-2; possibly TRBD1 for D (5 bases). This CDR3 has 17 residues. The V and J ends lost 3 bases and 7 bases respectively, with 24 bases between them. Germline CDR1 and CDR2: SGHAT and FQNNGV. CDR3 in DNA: TGTGCCAGCAGCTTGGAAGTTTTCGGGGGACGCGCCGGTGGCTACACCTTC. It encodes CASSLEVFGGRAGGYTF. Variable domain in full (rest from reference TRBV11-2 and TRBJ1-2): EAGVAQSPRYKIIEKRQSVAFWCNPISGHATLYWYQQILGQGPKLLIQFQNNGVVDDSQLPKDRFSAERLKGVDSTLKIQPAKLEDSAVYLCASSLEVFGGRAGGYTFGSGTRLTVV.

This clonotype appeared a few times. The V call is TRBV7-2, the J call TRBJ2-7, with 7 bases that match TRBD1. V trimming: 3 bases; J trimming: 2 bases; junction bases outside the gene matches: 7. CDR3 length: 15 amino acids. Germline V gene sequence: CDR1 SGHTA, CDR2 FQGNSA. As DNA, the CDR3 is TGTGCCAGCAGCTTTATGACAGGGAACGCCTACGAGCAGTACTTC. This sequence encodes CASSFMTGNAYEQYF.

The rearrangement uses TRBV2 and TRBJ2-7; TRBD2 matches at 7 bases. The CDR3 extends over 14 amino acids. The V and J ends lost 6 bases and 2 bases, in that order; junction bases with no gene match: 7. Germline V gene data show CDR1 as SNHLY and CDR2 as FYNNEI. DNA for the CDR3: TGTGCCAGCAGGCCCAGCGGGGCCACCTACGAGCAGTACTTC. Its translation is CASRPSGATYEQYF.

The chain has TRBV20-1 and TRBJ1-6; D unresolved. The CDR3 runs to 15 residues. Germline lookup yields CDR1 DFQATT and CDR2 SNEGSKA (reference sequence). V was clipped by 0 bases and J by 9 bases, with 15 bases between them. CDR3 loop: CSARDGFGDTSPLHF. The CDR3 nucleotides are TGCAGTGCTAGAGACGGCTTCGGTGACACTTCACCCCTCCACTTT.

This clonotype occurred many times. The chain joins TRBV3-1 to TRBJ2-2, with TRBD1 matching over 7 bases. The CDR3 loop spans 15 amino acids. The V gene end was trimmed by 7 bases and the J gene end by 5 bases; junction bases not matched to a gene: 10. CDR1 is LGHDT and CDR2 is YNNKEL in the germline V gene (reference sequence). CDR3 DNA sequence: TGTGCCAGCAAGGAGAAGGGGGCTAGTACCGGGGAGCTGTTTTTT. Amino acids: CASKEKGASTGELFF.

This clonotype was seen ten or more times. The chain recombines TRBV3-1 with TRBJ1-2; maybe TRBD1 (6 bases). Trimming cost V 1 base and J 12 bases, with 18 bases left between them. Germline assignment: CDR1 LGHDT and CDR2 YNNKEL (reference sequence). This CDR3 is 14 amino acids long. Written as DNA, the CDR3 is TGTGCCAGCAGCCAAGGCGGGACACGCCACAGTAACACCTTC. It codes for CASSQGGTRHSNTF.

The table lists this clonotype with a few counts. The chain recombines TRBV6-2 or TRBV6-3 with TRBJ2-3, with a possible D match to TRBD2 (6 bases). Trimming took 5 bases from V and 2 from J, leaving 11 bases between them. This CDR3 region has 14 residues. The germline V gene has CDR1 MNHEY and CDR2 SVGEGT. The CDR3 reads CASSAGLPTDTQYF. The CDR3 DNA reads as TGTGCCAGCAGTGCGGGACTCCCCACAGATACGCAGTATTTT.

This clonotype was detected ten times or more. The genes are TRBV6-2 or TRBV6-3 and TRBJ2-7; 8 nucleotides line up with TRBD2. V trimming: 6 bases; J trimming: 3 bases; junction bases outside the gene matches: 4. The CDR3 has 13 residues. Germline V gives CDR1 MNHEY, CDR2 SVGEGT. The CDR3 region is CASRETSVYEQYF. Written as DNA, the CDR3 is TGTGCCAGCAGGGAGACTAGCGTCTACGAGCAGTACTTC.

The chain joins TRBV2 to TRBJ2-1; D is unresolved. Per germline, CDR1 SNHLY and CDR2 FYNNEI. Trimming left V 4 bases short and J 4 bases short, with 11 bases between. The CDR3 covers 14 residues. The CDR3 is CASSVQNTYNEQFF. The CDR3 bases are TGTGCCAGCAGTGTTCAGAATACGTACAATGAGCAGTTCTTC.

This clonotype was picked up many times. The CDR3 sequence: CASSSERGSYNEQFF. The DNA for the CDR3 is TGTGCCAGCAGTTCTGAGCGGGGGAGCTACAATGAGCAGTTCTTC. The chain employs TRBV6-5 and TRBJ2-1, with TRBD2 identical over 8 bases. Looked up from germline, CDR1 is MNHEY and CDR2 is SVGAGI. The CDR3 is 15 amino acids. V trimming: 4 bases; J trimming: 3 bases; junction bases outside the gene matches: 5.

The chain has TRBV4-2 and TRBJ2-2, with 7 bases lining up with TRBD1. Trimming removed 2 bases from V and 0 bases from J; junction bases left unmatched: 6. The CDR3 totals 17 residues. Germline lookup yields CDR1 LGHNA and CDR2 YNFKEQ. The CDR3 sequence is CASSQSAGGSNTGELFF. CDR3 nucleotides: TGTGCCAGCAGCCAATCAGCAGGGGGATCGAACACCGGGGAGCTGTTTTTT.

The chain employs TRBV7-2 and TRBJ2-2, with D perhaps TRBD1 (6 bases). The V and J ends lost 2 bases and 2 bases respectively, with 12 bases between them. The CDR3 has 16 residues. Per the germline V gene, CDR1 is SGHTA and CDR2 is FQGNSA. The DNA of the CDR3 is TGTGCCAGCAGCTTAACGGCAGGGGTAAACACCGGGGAGCTGTTTTTT. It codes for CASSLTAGVNTGELFF. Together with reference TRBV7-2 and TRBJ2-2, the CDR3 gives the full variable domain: GAGVSQSPSNKVTEKGKDVELRCDPISGHTALYWYRQSLGQGLEFLIYFQGNSAPDKSGLPSDRFSAERTGGSVSTLTIQRTQQEDSAVYLCASSLTAGVNTGELFFGEGSRLTVL.

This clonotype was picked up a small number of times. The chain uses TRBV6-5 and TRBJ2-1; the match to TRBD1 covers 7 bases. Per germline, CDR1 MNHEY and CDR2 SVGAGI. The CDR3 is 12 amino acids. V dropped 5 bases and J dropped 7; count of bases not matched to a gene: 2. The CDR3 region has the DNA TGTGCCAGCAGTCCACAGGGGAATGAGCAGTTCTTC. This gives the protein CASSPQGNEQFF.

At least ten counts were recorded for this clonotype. CDR3 coding DNA: TGCAGTGCTAGAGGCGGGGCAGGCACTGAAGCTTTCTTT. It encodes CSARGGAGTEAFF. The chain combines TRBV20-1 with TRBJ1-1, with D tentatively TRBD1 (5 bases). The length of the CDR3 is 13 residues. The germline V gene has CDR1 DFQATT and CDR2 SNEGSKA (reference sequence). The germline V and J ends were trimmed by 1 base and 4 bases, with 10 bases remaining between them.

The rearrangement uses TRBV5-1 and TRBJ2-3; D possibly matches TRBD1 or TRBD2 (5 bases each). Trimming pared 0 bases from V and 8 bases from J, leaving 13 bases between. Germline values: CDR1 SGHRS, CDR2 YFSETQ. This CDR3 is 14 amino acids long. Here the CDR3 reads CASSLGRDQGTQYF. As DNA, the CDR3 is TGCGCCAGCAGCTTGGGCAGGGACCAAGGTACGCAGTATTTT.

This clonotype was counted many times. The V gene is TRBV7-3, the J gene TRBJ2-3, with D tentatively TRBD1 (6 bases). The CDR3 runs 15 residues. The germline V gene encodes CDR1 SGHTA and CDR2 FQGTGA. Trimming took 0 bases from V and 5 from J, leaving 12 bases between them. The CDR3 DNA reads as TGTGCCAGCAGCTTAACGATCCGAGGGGGAGATACGCAGTATTTT. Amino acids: CASSLTIRGGDTQYF.

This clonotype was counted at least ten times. The CDR3 DNA follows: TGTGCCAGCAGCCAGGGACAGGGGTCCGAGCAGTACTTC. This codes for CASSQGQGSEQYF. V is TRBV12-3 or TRBV12-4 and J is TRBJ2-7; 10 bases align to TRBD1. V lost 6 bases to trimming and J lost 6 bases; unmatched junction nucleotides: 5. The CDR3 is 13 residues long.

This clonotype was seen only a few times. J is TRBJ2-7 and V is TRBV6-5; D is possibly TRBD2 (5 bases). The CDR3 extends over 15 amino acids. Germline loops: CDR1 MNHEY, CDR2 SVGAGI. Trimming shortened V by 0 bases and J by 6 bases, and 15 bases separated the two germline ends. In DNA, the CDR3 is TGTGCCAGCAGTTACTCAGGAGGTTCGTCTCGCGAGCAGTACTTC. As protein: CASSYSGGSSREQYF.

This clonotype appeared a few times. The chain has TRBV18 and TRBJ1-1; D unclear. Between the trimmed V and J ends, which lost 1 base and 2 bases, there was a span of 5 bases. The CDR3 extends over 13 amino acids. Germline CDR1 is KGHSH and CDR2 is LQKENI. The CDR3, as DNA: TGTGCCAGCTCACCACTTCACAACACTGAAGCTTTCTTT. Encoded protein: CASSPLHNTEAFF.

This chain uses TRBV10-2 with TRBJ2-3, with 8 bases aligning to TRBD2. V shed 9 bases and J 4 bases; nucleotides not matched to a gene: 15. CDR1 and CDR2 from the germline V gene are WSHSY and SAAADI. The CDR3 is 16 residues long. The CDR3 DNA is TGCGCCAGAGGAGCGGGAGATTTAAAGGGTCCAGATACGCAGTATTTT. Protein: CARGAGDLKGPDTQYF.

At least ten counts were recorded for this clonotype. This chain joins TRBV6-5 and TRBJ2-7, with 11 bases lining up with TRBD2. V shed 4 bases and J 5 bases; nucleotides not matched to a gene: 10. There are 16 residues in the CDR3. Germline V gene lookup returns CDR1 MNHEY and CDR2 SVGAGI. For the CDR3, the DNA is TGTGCCAGCAGTTCCCCCTCACTAGCGGGAGAGAACGAGCAGTACTTC. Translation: CASSSPSLAGENEQYF.

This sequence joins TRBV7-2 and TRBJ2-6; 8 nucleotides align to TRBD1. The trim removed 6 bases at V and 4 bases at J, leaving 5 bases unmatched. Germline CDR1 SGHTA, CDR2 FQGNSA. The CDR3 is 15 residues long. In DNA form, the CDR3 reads TGTGCCAGCAGTTTACAGGGGGGAGGGGCCAACGTCCTGACTTTC. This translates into CASSLQGGGANVLTF.

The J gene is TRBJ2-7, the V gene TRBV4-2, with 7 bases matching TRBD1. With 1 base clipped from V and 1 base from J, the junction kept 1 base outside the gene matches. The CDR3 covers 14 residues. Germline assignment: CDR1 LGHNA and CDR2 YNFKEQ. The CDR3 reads CASSQAGQSYEQYF. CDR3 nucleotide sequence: TGTGCCAGCAGCCAAGCGGGACAGTCCTACGAGCAGTACTTC.

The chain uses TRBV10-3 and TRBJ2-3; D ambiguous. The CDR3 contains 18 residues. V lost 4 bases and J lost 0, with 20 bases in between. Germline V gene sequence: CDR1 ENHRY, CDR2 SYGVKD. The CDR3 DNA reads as TGTGCCATCAGTGGAAGAAAACCTCCCGGAGCTAGCACAGATACGCAGTATTTT. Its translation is CAISGRKPPGASTDTQYF.

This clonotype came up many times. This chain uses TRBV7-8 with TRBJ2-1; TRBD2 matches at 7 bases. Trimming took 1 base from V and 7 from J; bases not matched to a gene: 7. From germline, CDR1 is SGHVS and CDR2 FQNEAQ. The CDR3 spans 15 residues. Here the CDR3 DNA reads TGTGCCAGCAGCTTAGGGCTAGCGGAGGGAAATGAGCAGTTCTTC. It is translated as CASSLGLAEGNEQFF.

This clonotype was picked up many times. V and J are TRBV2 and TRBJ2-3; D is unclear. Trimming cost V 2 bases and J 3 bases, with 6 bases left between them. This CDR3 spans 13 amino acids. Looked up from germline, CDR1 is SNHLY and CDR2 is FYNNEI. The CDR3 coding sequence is TGTGCCAGCAGTGAACTGGGTACAGATACGCAGTATTTT. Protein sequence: CASSELGTDTQYF.

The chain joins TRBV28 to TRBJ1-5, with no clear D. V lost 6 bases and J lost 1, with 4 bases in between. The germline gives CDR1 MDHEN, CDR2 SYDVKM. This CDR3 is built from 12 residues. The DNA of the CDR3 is TGTGCCAGCAGACGAAGCAATCAGCCCCAGCATTTT. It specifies CASRRSNQPQHF.

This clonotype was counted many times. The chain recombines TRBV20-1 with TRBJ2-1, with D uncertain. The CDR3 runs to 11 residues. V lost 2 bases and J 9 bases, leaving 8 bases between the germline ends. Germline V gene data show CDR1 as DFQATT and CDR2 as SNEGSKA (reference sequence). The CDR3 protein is CSARNNLEQFF. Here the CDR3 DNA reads TGCAGTGCTAGAAACAATCTTGAGCAGTTCTTC.